This record looks at one T cell receptor beta chain sequence and its context. The PCR made use of 60 Vbeta and 13 Jbeta primers. The data were produced by immunoSEQ multiplex PCR, yet TCRdb's version contains in-frame clones alone and is incomplete. There are about 150,000 clones in the sample; around three quarters occur only once, and about 4.3% lies in the top ten. The data belong to a study of cytomegalovirus exposure and HLA in healthy donors. Between the trimmed V and J ends, which lost 0 bases and 0 bases, there was a span of 10 bases. CDR1 is SEHNR, CDR2 FQNEAQ, per germline (reference sequence). The CDR3 is made up of 16 amino acids.

J is TRBJ2-3 and V is TRBV7-9; D gene unclear. This clonotype originated in a man younger than 45 in good health. The sequenced sample consisted of PBMCs. This CDR3 is CASSLAKSRSTDTQYF. The DNA of the CDR3 is TGTGCCAGCAGCTTAGCGAAAAGCCGTAGCACAGATACGCAGTATTTT.